The 9 T cell receptor beta chains below all came from one sample that was sequenced in a study of shared clonotypes between healthy human individuals. TCRdb's table, derived via immunoSEQ multiplex PCR, lists solely in-frame clones and lacks some. The profile shows 650,000 to 750,000 clones, about three quarters of them singletons. Material for sequencing was memory CD4+ T cells sorted from blood. Subset reported: CD45RA-negative fraction. These receptors all stem from a woman in her thirties in good health.

A single count supports this clone. The chain uses TRBV19 and TRBJ1-5; D is uncertain. Germline V gene data show CDR1 as LNHDA and CDR2 as SQIVND (reference sequence). V lost 7 bases to trimming and J lost 6 bases, with 25 bases between them. CDR3 length: 17 amino acids. CDR3 loop: CASTITNSAGLGQPQHF. CDR3 bases: TGTGCCAGTACCATAACGAATTCGGCTGGTCTCGGTCAGCCCCAGCATTTT.

The chain recombines TRBV7-9 with TRBJ1-3; no clear D gene. Germline V gene lookup returns CDR1 SEHNR and CDR2 FQNEAQ (reference sequence). The ends were cut back, 8 bases at V and 7 bases at J, with 12 bases in the middle. The CDR3 sequence is 12 residues long. The CDR3 nucleotides read TGTGCCAGCTCCTGGGAAACCAACACCATATATTTT. Its protein product is CASSWETNTIYF.

The chain joins TRBV27 to TRBJ2-7, with 11 bases fitting TRBD1. Trimming at V came to 2 bases and at J to 5 bases, leaving 14 bases not matched to a gene. CDR1 MNHEY and CDR2 SMNVEV come from the germline V gene (reference sequence). The CDR3 is 18 residues long. As DNA, the CDR3 is TGTGCCAGCAGTTTAAAAAGACGGACAGGGGGCCCCTTCCACGAGCAGTACTTC. Translating gives CASSLKRRTGGPFHEQYF.

V usage is TRBV19 and J usage is TRBJ1-2; a possible D gene is TRBD1 (6 bases). Germline-derived CDR1 and CDR2 are LNHDA and SQIVND (reference sequence). V gave up 7 bases and J gave up 7 bases, with 25 bases separating them. The CDR3 extends over 16 amino acids. The CDR3 sequence: CASTLGRGSSGGGYTF. Here the CDR3 DNA reads TGTGCCAGTACCTTGGGCAGGGGATCATCCGGAGGTGGCTACACCTTC.

The CDR3 bases are TGTGCCAGCAGTTACCTCTTACAGGGCTACAATGAGCAGTTCTTC. This gives the protein CASSYLLQGYNEQFF. The rearrangement links TRBV6-5 to TRBJ2-1, with D possibly TRBD1 on 6 matching bases. The CDR3 is made up of 15 amino acids. V lost 2 bases and J lost 3, with 11 bases in between. In germline, CDR1 is MNHEY, CDR2 SVGAGI.

The chain carries TRBV2 and TRBJ1-5; the D is unclear. Germline values: CDR1 SNHLY, CDR2 FYNNEI. With 7 bases removed from V and 2 bases from J, the gap between germline ends came to 9 bases. The CDR3 has 13 amino acids. CDR3 in amino acids: CASTEFGNQPQHF. The CDR3 region has the DNA TGTGCCAGCACGGAGTTTGGCAATCAGCCCCAGCATTTT. The variable domain in full, completed from reference TRBV2 and TRBJ1-5, reads EPEVTQTPSHQVTQMGQEVILRCVPISNHLYFYWYRQILGQKVEFLVSFYNNEISEKSEIFDDQFSVERPDGSNFTLKIRSTKLEDSAMYFCASTEFGNQPQHFGDGTRLSIL.

As to this clone: The same CDR3 can be traced to other DNA sequences in this sample. The chain employs TRBV5-1 and TRBJ1-5, with 9 bases that match TRBD1. The CDR3 contains 14 residues. V lost 2 bases and J lost 6; bases outside the gene matches: 3. Per germline, CDR1 SGHRS and CDR2 YFSETQ. CDR3 in amino acids: CASSLQGAGQPQHF. CDR3 sequence (DNA): TGCGCCAGCAGCTTACAGGGGGCTGGTCAGCCCCAGCATTTT.

This clone was seen once. The V and J genes are TRBV6-5 and TRBJ2-5; D unresolved. Germline V gene sequence: CDR1 MNHEY, CDR2 SVGAGI. The CDR3 is made up of 13 amino acids. V dropped 0 bases and J dropped 7 bases, with 9 bases sitting between them. CDR3 nucleotides: TGTGCCAGCAGTTACTCGCCCCTGGCGACCCAGTACTTC. This encodes CASSYSPLATQYF.

The chain couples TRBV11-2 to TRBJ1-1; D gene unclear. The CDR3 length is 15 residues. Trimming left V 3 bases short and J 4 bases short, with 15 bases between. From germline, CDR1 is SGHAT and CDR2 FQNNGV. For the CDR3, the DNA is TGTGCCAGCAGCTTCCAGCATACAGTGGCCACTGAAGCTTTCTTT. Its protein is CASSFQHTVATEAFF.